This entry features one TCR beta chain sequence. The antigen it recognizes is unknown. Base quality data are lacking; no much larger clone is found one base away. V loses 5 bases of germline sequence and J loses 2 bases, and the interval between the two ends is 9 bases. Its CDR3 holds 13 amino acids, cysteine through phenylalanine. Kept here is only the CDR3 DNA, which spans 39 bases and is read in frame from base 1. Sequences LNHDA (CDR1) and SQIVND (CDR2) are obtained from the germline V gene (reference sequence). Receptors were amplified or captured by the immunoSEQ multiplex PCR assay. The multiplex PCR relied on a mix of 60 forward primers for TCR Vbeta segments and 13 reverse primers for TCR Jbeta segments. A multiplex PCR assay on genomic DNA amplified the CDR3 region of rearranged TCR beta genes. On the Illumina HiSeq System, the amplified TCR beta libraries were sequenced as 87-base-pair reads. As for the original processing: In a later analysis, roughly 80 million unique TCR beta chains were counted across the approximately 640 repertoires, and about 10 million of these chains were shared by at least two donors. To remove PCR and sequencing errors, raw reads were error-corrected and collapsed into unique sequences using a nearest-neighbor algorithm that merged closely related sequences. To assign V, D and J gene segments, CDR3 sequences were aligned to IMGT reference sequences. For a sequence to be retained, a match of at least six nucleotides was required to both a V gene segment and a J gene segment. A rearrangement counted as productive if the CDR3 had no stop codons and remained in frame with V and J, and every other rearrangement counted as non-productive. CDR3 was defined according to IMGT convention as the region running from the second conserved V-encoded cysteine to the conserved J-encoded phenylalanine. In an earlier analysis of 587 of the donors, sequences lacking an unambiguous match to a single V gene segment were excluded. An earlier analysis of fewer than 750 of the donors classified V segments as functional when productive rearrangements were above 56.7% and as segregating when the standard deviation between donors was above 5%. To diagnose cytomegalovirus status from the catalog of TCR beta chain sequences, a statistical classification framework was built. In a later analysis, V and J genes were assigned by comparing TCR nucleotide sequences against IMGT/GENE-DB human TR gene sequences. Using the TCRdist pipeline, a later analysis assigned CDR3 sequences along with most-parsimonious VDJ recombination scenarios. In a later analysis, each TCR beta chain was defined by its CDR3 amino acid sequence together with its V-gene family, and reads lacking a unique V-gene family were excluded. In a later analysis, 450 to 600 highly shared, low-generation-probability nucleotide sequences were removed to address suspected cross-contamination and a sequencing artifact. In a later analysis, a clonal expansion index for each public chain was calculated from normalized within-repertoire ranks of inferred template counts. Generation probabilities in a later analysis came from a VDJ recombination model fitted to out-of-frame rearrangements, and those results were checked against IGoR. Hypergeometric tests were used in a later analysis to score TCR-TCR, TCR-HLA and TCR-CMV co-occurrence, with a repertoire-size bias correction applied to the TCR pairs. A later analysis estimated false discovery rates by permuting HLA or CMV assignments 20 times. In a later analysis, co-occurring TCRs were grouped using DBSCAN, with TCRdist sequence similarity added in when clustering inside HLA-allele-positive subsets. For co-occurrence clustering, repertoires with fewer than 30,000 or more than 120,000 public chains were excluded, along with four or five repertoires with anomalous nucleotide sharing. TCRdb took this table from immuneACCESS and kept in-frame rearrangements with V and J called. Such tables lack part of the clones; where checked against another copy, unresolved V genes explain under half of the gap, and the rest is unexplained. D and trimming were read from the DNA, whereas the V and J calls and clone size are those reported in that table. The sample yields about 130,000 clones; roughly 78% were counted once. Jointly, the top ten make up about a tenth of the sample.

The cohort comprised hundreds of healthy bone marrow donors. At the time of sampling, every cohort member was nominally healthy, though immune exposures that went unrecorded were likely present. The donor tested CMV seropositive and was one of the 289 seropositive cohort members. A peripheral blood sample was provided by each donor, and peripheral blood mononuclear cells were used for TCR beta sequencing. Genomic DNA was extracted from the blood cell samples with the Qiagen DNeasy Blood Extraction Kit. The sample comes from a study of cytomegalovirus exposure and HLA in healthy donors (dated by TCRdb to the late 2010s). Context from the whole study: An earlier analysis of some 620 of the donors reported 276 Gb of sequence data and around 120 million unique TCR beta sequences obtained from roughly 170 million T cells. An early release covering around 630 HLA-typed donors comprised 300 to 350 gigabases of sequencing data and roughly 85 million unique TCR sequences. The genetic ancestry cluster associated with self-reported Caucasian donors included around 76% of the roughly 400 genotyped donors. The aim of the study was to test whether cataloging public T cell receptors could identify signatures of past pathogen exposure. The study profiled the T cell repertoires of under 700 subjects by immunosequencing and related them to cytomegalovirus serostatus. A separate validation cohort of roughly 120 different subjects was used in addition to the roughly 700-subject first cohort. The study combined high-throughput TCR immunosequencing, statistical association of individual TCRs with disease status, and machine learning to predict cytomegalovirus infection status. A later analysis re-analyzed previously published TCR beta repertoires from approximately 700 donors and added high-resolution HLA genotyping to study TCR occurrence patterns. In the later analysis, no new phenotypic data were used to find candidate immune exposures; instead, reliance was placed on TCR beta sequences and their occurrence across donors. An earlier analysis of 587 of the donors used high-throughput TCR beta sequencing to judge whether each TCR beta V gene segment behaved as functional or pseudogenic. Donor age, sex, ethnicity and CMV serostatus were compiled together with the repertoire data. Genome-wide SNP genotypes for about 55% of the roughly 670 donors were used in a later genetic analysis, which treated that subset as a discovery cohort. Every repertoire in the discovery cohort had been generated on one and the same sequencing platform. HLA typing covered class I and class II loci at four-digit resolution. The number of typed donors differed by locus: about 620-630 for A, B, C, DRB1 and DQB1; some 500 for DQA1; about 600 for DPA1; and roughly 470 for DPB1. Roughly 5 DR-DQ haplotypes were handled as single units for association and clustering, since linkage in the cohort was strong. Among about 370 genotyped donors of the cohort, an average of about 220,000 unique TCR beta nucleotide sequences was sequenced per donor, of which 15% to 20% were non-productive.

What the authors observed across the whole study: It was suggested by the authors that the approach could potentially be generalized to other disease states and immunological phenotypes. Across donors, most TCR sequences were observed very rarely, whereas some public TCRs were present in many individuals. In vitro tests confirmed that a few of the cytomegalovirus-associated TCR beta chains recognize cytomegalovirus antigens. In a later analysis, TCR association rates were found to vary across HLA loci, with the most associated TCRs seen for DRB1 alleles and the fewest for HLA-C alleles. In an earlier analysis of several hundred of the donors, most TCR beta V segments were observed in productive rearrangements about 87% or about 30% of the time, broadly matching IMGT annotations. A total of 150 to 200 TCR beta chains were listed by the study as associated with cytomegalovirus. In a later analysis, several top co-occurrence clusters were reported to appear linked to parvovirus B19, influenza, CMV and Epstein-Barr virus. In a later analysis, HLA-associated TCR beta chains were found to be more clonally expanded and to have lower generation probabilities than equally common non-associated chains. A further reported finding was that TCR beta sequences accurately predicted the HLA-A and HLA-B alleles for most subjects in the first cohort. The cohort was sequenced for TCR beta chains only, and without alpha or paired-chain data the features that could be detected were limited. About 17 rarely observed V segments, including chromosome 9 orphons, were excluded from the earlier analysis of about 500 of the donors because counts were too low. Because HLA typing was missing for some donors at each locus, association tests included only the typed subset. When HLA alleles, especially DR and DQ, strongly co-occurred, TCR associations were difficult to assign to individual alleles. Compared with the roughly 600-donor mean, donors in an Asian-associated ancestry cluster had fewer N-insertions in productive TCRs, according to a later genetic analysis. At a false discovery rate of 0.05, a later analysis linked 16,951 TCR beta sequences to specific HLA alleles. In a later analysis, most CMV-associated TCR beta chains were found to appear HLA-restricted, with HLA associations seemingly driven largely by CMV exposure. Immune exposure information for the cohort was limited to CMV serostatus. The sequencing pipeline was judged likely to have produced a cluster of highly shared sequence variants as a technical artifact. The classifier was reported to diagnose cytomegalovirus status with high specificity and sensitivity in both the original cohort and the validation cohort. Linkage disequilibrium might explain the correlated functional status among segregating V segments, but an unknown experimental factor could not be ruled out. Sequencing depth was assumed to be roughly uniform across donors in the presence/absence analyses, though that assumption may not hold. In a later genetic analysis, a missense DCLRE1C variant was associated with V-gene and J-gene trimming of TCR beta chains, and the association was replicated in an independent cohort. The 87-base-pair reads could not distinguish some IMGT-functional V segments, including TRBV6-2 and TRBV6-3, so those segments were excluded.

The origin of this receptor is a man aged 25 to 40 in good health and CMV-seropositive. The chain is made from TRBV19 and TRBJ1-2; no D gene is confidently identified. Sample: PBMCs. The CDR3 amino acid sequence is: CASSPGNNYGYTF. The DNA sequence reads TGTGCCAGTAGTCCTGGCAACAACTATGGCTACACCTTC.